This T cell receptor beta chain was profiled in a study of T cells in Graves' hyperthyroidism and ophthalmopathy. Study-wide results and limits: Most clonotypes expanded in thyroid above 0.001 were likewise present in blood.

Disease lasting under 3 months, a NOSPECS grade of at least 4, and a Clinical Activity Score of at least 3 were features of the ophthalmopathy patients. The PBMCs were sourced from fresh peripheral blood (around 10 ml). Germline V gives CDR1 MNHEY, CDR2 SVGEGT. V lost 5 bases, J lost 0 bases, and 11 bases lay in between. The CDR3 runs 14 residues. The sample holds many counts of this clonotype. Its antigen is currently unknown. The conserved closing phenylalanine or tryptophan is absent in this CDR3, likely reflecting a read error. Authors of the study amplified TCR beta CDR3 regions from RNA transcripts. The HTBI primer set was used in a first-round RT-PCR of the TCR CDR3. MiXCR was run by TCRdb on the multiplex PCR reads, yielding one entry per CDR3 protein. The data contain under 400,000 distinct CDR3 sequences, around a sixth of them singletons.

Sequenced input: blood. The chain joins TRBV6-2 or TRBV6-3 to TRBJ2-7, with a weak D call TRBD1 (5 bases). The sequence was collected from a woman in her 40s with Graves' ophthalmopathy. DNA of the CDR3: TGTGCCAGCAGTCCCAGGACAAGCTCCTACGAGCAGTACCTC. Residues: CASSPRTSSYEQYL.